A selection of T cell receptor beta chains follows, all from one sample in a study of CD8+ T cells in alopecia areata. TCRdb keeps only in-frame clones here, not all; method: immunoSEQ multiplex PCR. The table includes about 100,000 clones, under 60% detected once. The sequenced sample was NKG2D-low CD8+ T cells sorted from blood. These receptors all stem from a human donor with alopecia areata. Both conserved end residues are part of each CDR3. A D gene is named only where the DNA matches it firmly. Clone size is stated in some rows and not others, as once, few, many or a class when expanded.

>TRBJ2-3|NA|NA|TRBV5-1
CASSLSTMDPADTQYF
TGCGCCAGCAGCTTGAGTACAATGGATCCGGCAGATACGCAGTATTTT
>TRBJ2-1|NA|TRBD2|TRBV5-1
CASSLGLAAYNEQFF
TGCGCCAGCAGCTTGGGCCTAGCGGCCTACAATGAGCAGTTCTTC
>TRBJ2-1|NA|TRBD2|TRBV5-6
CASSLGILAEAPGDEQFF
TGTGCCAGCAGCTTGGGGATCCTAGCGGAAGCCCCTGGGGATGAGCAGTTCTTC
>TRBJ2-5|NA|NA|TRBV5-1
CASSPAGSHQETQYF
TGCGCCAGCAGCCCTGCCGGGTCGCACCAAGAGACCCAGTACTTC
>TRBJ1-2|NA|NA|TRBV6-1
CASRLIRYTF
TGTGCCAGTCGATTGATACGCTACACCTTC
>TRBJ1-4|NA|NA|TRBV25-1
CASMGGEKLFF
TGTGCCAGCATGGGGGGAGAAAAACTGTTTTTT
>TRBJ1-1|NA|NA|TRBV6-1
CASSEAQVQGRTEAFF
TGTGCCAGCAGTGAAGCGCAGGTTCAGGGGCGGACTGAAGCTTTCTTT
>TRBJ2-7|NA|NA|TRBV15
CATSLPGLAYEQYF
TGTGCCACCAGCTTACCGGGACTGGCCTACGAGCAGTACTTC
>TRBJ2-1|few|NA|TRBV27
CASSVGGSEFF
TGTGCCAGCAGTGTAGGGGGAAGTGAGTTCTTC
>TRBJ1-2|NA|NA|TRBV27
CASRPPTKHGYTF
TGTGCCAGCAGACCGCCAACAAAACATGGCTACACCTTC
>TRBJ2-2|few|NA|TRBV7-8
CASSLVMGVGAGELFF
TGTGCCAGCAGCTTAGTGATGGGTGTAGGGGCCGGGGAGCTGTTTTTT
>TRBJ1-1|NA|NA|TRBV2
CASIRGRTEAFF
TGTGCCAGCATAAGGGGGAGGACTGAAGCTTTCTTT
>TRBJ2-5|NA|NA|TRBV19
CASSFEETQYF
TGTGCCAGTAGCTTCGAAGAGACCCAGTACTTC
>TRBJ2-3|NA|NA|TRBV13
CASSLVASPADTQYF
TGTGCCAGCAGCTTAGTAGCTAGTCCGGCAGATACGCAGTATTTT
>TRBJ2-1|NA|TRBD1|TRBV7-9
CASSRQGVSYNEQFF
TGTGCCAGCAGCCGACAGGGGGTTTCCTACAATGAGCAGTTCTTC
>TRBJ1-5|NA|NA|TRBV9
CASSLGGQPQHF
TGTGCCAGCAGCTTAGGTGGTCAGCCCCAGCATTTT